Listed here are 30 T cell receptor beta chains from one sample, sequenced in a study of T-cell reconstitution after alpha-beta-depleted transplantation in children. Preparing the TCRbeta library involved the use of unique molecular identifiers. TCRdb called the PCR reads again in MiXCR, with one record for every CDR3 protein. This sample has around 360,000 distinct CDR3 sequences, with 10% found just once. Sequencing used PBMCs from the stem cell graft donor, obtained from the stem cell graft. Receptor source: a human donor who donated a stem cell graft to a child with acute lymphoblastic leukemia.

The gene calls are TRBV6-1 and TRBJ1-5; D might be TRBD1 (5 bases). The CDR3 is made up of 13 amino acids. Looked up from germline, CDR1 is MNHNS and CDR2 is SASEGT. V dropped 9 bases and J dropped 3 bases, with 12 bases sitting between them. The CDR3 spells CASGRGNNQPQHF. The DNA for the CDR3 is TGTGCCAGTGGCCGGGGCAACAATCAGCCCCAGCATTTT.

This clonotype was seen only a few times. The V gene is TRBV3-1, the J gene TRBJ2-7; 9 bases agree with TRBD2. Germline V gene lookup returns CDR1 LGHDT and CDR2 YNNKEL (reference sequence). The length of the CDR3 is 17 residues. The trim removed 2 bases at V and 2 bases at J, leaving 10 bases unmatched. Here the CDR3 DNA reads TGTGCCAGCAGCCAAAGAGGCCGACTAGCGGATACCTACGAGCAGTACTTC. Protein: CASSQRGRLADTYEQYF.

The rearrangement joins TRBV12-3 or TRBV12-4 to TRBJ2-1, with unresolved D. Trimming shortened V by 5 bases and J by 3 bases, and 11 bases separated the two germline ends. The CDR3 spans 14 residues. The CDR3, as DNA: TGTGCCAGCAGTCCGCCCCGTGACTACAATGAGCAGTTCTTC. It specifies CASSPPRDYNEQFF.

The chain couples TRBV20-1 to TRBJ1-5; D gene ambiguous. The germline V and J ends were trimmed by 1 base and 3 bases, with 10 bases remaining between them. The V gene's germline CDR1 is DFQATT and CDR2 SNEGSKA (reference sequence). The CDR3 contains 14 residues. DNA of the CDR3: TGCAGTGCTAGAGTTGTAGGAACCAATCAGCCCCAGCATTTT. Amino acid sequence: CSARVVGTNQPQHF.

This clonotype showed up just a few times. V gene TRBV4-3 combines with J gene TRBJ2-7; D possibly corresponds to TRBD2 (6 bases). V was clipped by 3 bases and J by 0 bases, with 12 bases between them. The germline CDR1 and CDR2 sequences are LGHNA and YSLEER. This CDR3 comprises 15 residues. The CDR3 protein is CASSHTSGGSYEQYF. The CDR3 nucleotides are TGCGCCAGCAGCCACACCTCCGGGGGCTCCTACGAGCAGTACTTC.

This chain links TRBV20-1 with TRBJ2-3; 9 bases match TRBD2. Per the germline V gene, CDR1 is DFQATT and CDR2 is SNEGSKA (reference sequence). The CDR3 is made up of 15 amino acids. V lost 3 bases, J lost 5 bases, and 9 bases stayed unmatched. The CDR3 DNA reads TGCAGTGCTAGCTCTAGCGGGCGGGAGGGAGATACGCAGTATTTT. Protein product: CSASSSGREGDTQYF.

The V call is TRBV6-2 or TRBV6-3, the J call TRBJ1-5; 8 nucleotides match TRBD1. Germline V gene data show CDR1 as MNHEY and CDR2 as SVGEGT. V lost 9 bases to trimming and J lost 3 bases; unmatched junction nucleotides: 7. This CDR3 contains 14 residues. The CDR3 bases are TGTGCCAGAGGGGACAGGAGAGCCAATCAGCCCCAGCATTTT. Amino acid sequence: CARGDRRANQPQHF.

This clonotype was observed a handful of times. The rearrangement joins TRBV9 to TRBJ2-1, with TRBD2 identical over 8 bases. V was clipped by 4 bases and J by 6 bases; unmatched bases: 9. This CDR3 region has 15 residues. CDR1 is SGDLS and CDR2 is YYNGEE in the germline V gene. The CDR3 DNA sequence: TGTGCCAGCAGCCCCTGGACTAGCCGGGGCAATGAGCAGTTCTTC. It translates to CASSPWTSRGNEQFF. The whole variable domain, remainder taken from reference TRBV9 and TRBJ2-1, is DSGVTQTPKHLITATGQRVTLRCSPRSGDLSVYWYQQSLDQGLQFLIQYYNGEERAKGNILERFSAQQFPDLHSELNLSSLELGDSALYFCASSPWTSRGNEQFFGPGTRLTVL.

This clonotype came up a few times. The V and J genes are TRBV11-2 and TRBJ2-3; 11 nucleotides match TRBD1. The germline V gene has CDR1 SGHAT and CDR2 FQNNGV. The CDR3 consists of 18 residues. The junction had 9 bases not matched to a gene; V was cut back by 1 base and J by 3 bases. The DNA for the CDR3 is TGTGCCAGCAGCTTAGGAGGCGGACAGGGGGCAGGTACAGATACGCAGTATTTT. The encoded protein is CASSLGGGQGAGTDTQYF.

In its sample, this clonotype was seen many times. V is TRBV29-1 and J is TRBJ1-2; D is ambiguous. The CDR3 extends over 12 amino acids. Trimming pared 1 base from V and 0 bases from J, leaving 3 bases between. In germline, CDR1 is SQVTM, CDR2 ANQGSEA. As DNA, the CDR3 is TGCAGCGTTGAAGCCACTAACTATGGCTACACCTTC. This sequence encodes CSVEATNYGYTF.

In its sample, this clonotype was seen a few times. The CDR3 loop reads CASTGRDYNEQFF. CDR3 sequence (DNA): TGTGCCAGCACAGGAAGAGACTACAATGAGCAGTTCTTC. V and J are TRBV12-3 or TRBV12-4 and TRBJ2-1; D is unresolved. The CDR3 is made up of 13 amino acids. Trimming pared 7 bases from V and 3 bases from J, leaving 10 bases between.

There are a few counts of this clonotype. V is TRBV7-2 and J is TRBJ2-5; D is ambiguous. Germline V gives CDR1 SGHTA, CDR2 FQGNSA. The V end lost 5 bases, the J end lost 4 bases, and 17 bases lay between the germline ends. The CDR3 totals 15 residues. CDR3 nucleotides: TGTGCCAGCAGCCCCCAGGTGGGGTTCACAGAGACCCAGTACTTC. Residues: CASSPQVGFTETQYF.

This clonotype was counted ten times or more. V gene TRBV5-1 combines with J gene TRBJ2-5; TRBD2 matches 9 bases. Germline-derived CDR1 and CDR2 are SGHRS and YFSETQ. Trimming cost V 2 bases and J 4 bases; bases outside gene matches: 3. This CDR3 has 14 residues. This CDR3 is CASSFSGSGETQYF. CDR3 coding DNA: TGCGCCAGCAGCTTTAGCGGGAGTGGAGAGACCCAGTACTTC.

This clonotype was recorded a few times. This rearrangement joins TRBV7-2 to TRBJ1-3; TRBD1 is a possible D gene (5 bases). The V end was cut by 5 bases, the J end by 2 bases, with 16 bases between. CDR1 and CDR2 (germline): SGHTA, FQGNSA. This CDR3 comprises 16 residues. CDR3 in amino acids: CASSPSGQGTGNTIYF. As DNA, the CDR3 is TGTGCCAGCAGCCCATCCGGCCAGGGAACTGGAAACACCATATATTTT. Drawing the rest from reference TRBV7-2 and TRBJ1-3, the complete variable domain is GAGVSQSPSNKVTEKGKDVELRCDPISGHTALYWYRQSLGQGLEFLIYFQGNSAPDKSGLPSDRFSAERTGGSVSTLTIQRTQQEDSAVYLCASSPSGQGTGNTIYFGEGSWLTVV.

The rearrangement joins TRBV7-2 to TRBJ1-2; no reliable D call. Trimming took off 3 bases at V and 4 bases at J, with 18 bases between the two ends. The germline V gene encodes CDR1 SGHTA and CDR2 FQGNSA. The CDR3 is 16 amino acids. The CDR3 reads CASSFQQTVPLYGYTF. In DNA form, the CDR3 reads TGTGCCAGCAGCTTCCAGCAGACCGTCCCACTCTATGGCTACACCTTC.

This chain joins TRBV6-6 and TRBJ2-7, with D perhaps TRBD1 (6 bases). The germline V and J ends were trimmed by 7 bases and 4 bases, with 14 bases remaining between them. The CDR3 is 13 amino acids. Germline V CDR1 and CDR2: MNHNY, SVGAGI (reference sequence). The CDR3 here is CASTNREQYEQYF. CDR3 nucleotide sequence: TGTGCCAGCACAAACAGGGAGCAGTACGAGCAGTACTTC.

The chain uses TRBV6-6 and TRBJ2-1, with TRBD2 identical over 7 bases. Germline-derived CDR1 and CDR2 are MNHNY and SVGAGI (reference sequence). V shed 6 bases and J 2 bases; nucleotides not matched to a gene: 1. The CDR3 is 13 amino acids. Here the CDR3 reads CASRAGAYNEQFF. Here the CDR3 DNA reads TGTGCCAGCAGGGCGGGAGCCTACAATGAGCAGTTCTTC.

This clonotype was seen more than once but under ten times. This chain connects TRBV28 to TRBJ2-7; 8 bases agree with TRBD2. The junction had 11 bases not matched to a gene; V was cut back by 4 bases and J by 6 bases. CDR3 length: 15 residues. From germline, CDR1 is MDHEN and CDR2 SYDVKM. DNA of the CDR3: TGTGCCAGCAGTTCTCACGATCGACTAGCGTTCGAGCAGTACTTC. Its translation is CASSSHDRLAFEQYF.

This rearrangement joins TRBV12-3 or TRBV12-4 to TRBJ2-5, with TRBD1 matching 7 bases. The length of the CDR3 is 15 residues. Trimming removed 2 bases from V and 1 base from J; junction bases left unmatched: 4. The CDR3 protein is CASSLFGDSQETQYF. The CDR3 bases are TGTGCCAGCAGTTTATTTGGGGACAGCCAAGAGACCCAGTACTTC.

This clonotype was picked up many times. This chain joins TRBV5-1 and TRBJ1-5; possible D gene TRBD1, 6 bases. There are 13 residues in the CDR3. Per germline, CDR1 SGHRS and CDR2 YFSETQ. Between the trimmed V and J ends, which lost 3 bases and 7 bases, there was a span of 11 bases. The CDR3 coding sequence is TGCGCCAGCAGCTGGGCAGGGGACCAGCCCCAGCATTTT. Protein: CASSWAGDQPQHF. Filled out from reference TRBV5-1 and TRBJ1-5, the complete variable domain reads KAGVTQTPRYLIKTRGQQVTLSCSPISGHRSVSWYQQTPGQGLQFLFEYFSETQRNKGNFPGRFSGRQFSNSRSEMNVSTLELGDSALYLCASSWAGDQPQHFGDGTRLSIL.

This clonotype has ten or more counts. The chain couples TRBV3-1 to TRBJ2-5; D not certain. Trimming shortened V by 4 bases and J by 5 bases, and 8 bases separated the two germline ends. Germline V CDR1 and CDR2: LGHDT, YNNKEL (reference sequence). The CDR3 has 12 amino acids. The CDR3 here is CASSLPPETQYF. The CDR3 DNA reads as TGTGCCAGCAGCCTACCCCCGGAGACCCAGTACTTC.

V is TRBV15 and J is TRBJ2-1; possible D gene TRBD2, 7 bases. With 1 base removed from V and 7 bases from J, the gap between germline ends came to 14 bases. The germline CDR1 and CDR2 sequences are LNHNV and YYDKDF (reference sequence). This CDR3 contains 15 residues. The CDR3 DNA reads as TGTGCCACCAGCAGAGGTGGGGGGGGCATTAATGAGCAGTTCTTC. It encodes CATSRGGGGINEQFF.

The chain is built from TRBV4-2 and TRBJ2-3; D might be TRBD1 (6 bases). This CDR3 has 18 amino acids. Trimming cost V 0 bases and J 0 bases, with 16 bases left between them. From germline, CDR1 is LGHNA and CDR2 YNFKEQ. CDR3 amino acids: CASSQDGTQGASTDTQYF. The CDR3 DNA sequence: TGTGCCAGCAGCCAAGATGGGACACAGGGTGCTAGCACAGATACGCAGTATTTT.

The chain uses TRBV20-1 and TRBJ1-2; no clear D. Per the germline V gene, CDR1 is DFQATT and CDR2 is SNEGSKA (reference sequence). The CDR3 extends over 13 amino acids. V gave up 2 bases and J gave up 4 bases, with 11 bases separating them. The chain's CDR3 is CSARSSRAYGYTF. The CDR3, as DNA: TGCAGTGCTAGATCATCGAGGGCCTATGGCTACACCTTC.

This clonotype was observed many times. V usage is TRBV18 and J usage is TRBJ2-5; D not certain. V lost 3 bases and J 1 base, leaving 3 bases between the germline ends. This CDR3 comprises 12 residues. Germline values: CDR1 KGHSH, CDR2 LQKENI. CDR3 sequence: CASSPSQETQYF. In nucleotides, the CDR3 is TGTGCCAGCTCACCGAGCCAAGAGACCCAGTACTTC.

This clonotype was seen repeatedly, ten times or more. V and J are TRBV12-3 or TRBV12-4 and TRBJ2-7; 10 bases map to TRBD2. J gave up 3 bases and V 3 bases, and 2 bases lay outside the gene matches. The length of the CDR3 is 14 residues. The CDR3 bases are TGTGCCAGCAGTTTGGTAGCGGGAGGCTACGAGCAGTACTTC. It is translated as CASSLVAGGYEQYF.

The rearrangement links TRBV5-1 to TRBJ2-3, with 11 bases that match TRBD1. This CDR3 is 14 amino acids long. Germline V gives CDR1 SGHRS, CDR2 YFSETQ. V shed 4 bases and J 5 bases; nucleotides not matched to a gene: 3. In DNA form, the CDR3 reads TGCGCCAGCAGCCCGGGACAGGGGGTAGATACGCAGTATTTT. Amino acids: CASSPGQGVDTQYF.

A note on this clonotype: Sequence at one end of the junction differs from germline and may be a read error. The chain joins TRBV20-1 to TRBJ2-5; TRBD2 might be the D (6 bases). This CDR3 contains 10 residues. The germline V gene encodes CDR1 DFQATT and CDR2 SNEGSKA (reference sequence). CDR3 bases: TGCAGTGCTAAGGCCGGGGGTTTGACCTTC. The encoded protein is CSAKAGGLTF.

This chain uses TRBV20-1 with TRBJ2-7, with 14 nucleotides matching TRBD2. The junction had 4 bases not matched to a gene; V was cut back by 0 bases and J by 3 bases. The CDR3 covers 16 residues. The germline V gene encodes CDR1 DFQATT and CDR2 SNEGSKA (reference sequence). The CDR3 region has the DNA TGCAGTGCTAGAGACCGACTAGCGGGAGGGTTCTACGAGCAGTACTTC. This encodes CSARDRLAGGFYEQYF.

There are many counts of this clonotype. The chain employs TRBV9 and TRBJ2-3, with TRBD2 identical over 7 bases. Germline CDR1 SGDLS, CDR2 YYNGEE. The CDR3 runs to 13 residues. V shed 3 bases, J shed 6 bases, and the junction held 4 bases outside the gene matches. The CDR3 coding sequence is TGTGCCAGCAGCGAAGGGACTAAGGATACGCAGTATTTT. Translated: CASSEGTKDTQYF.